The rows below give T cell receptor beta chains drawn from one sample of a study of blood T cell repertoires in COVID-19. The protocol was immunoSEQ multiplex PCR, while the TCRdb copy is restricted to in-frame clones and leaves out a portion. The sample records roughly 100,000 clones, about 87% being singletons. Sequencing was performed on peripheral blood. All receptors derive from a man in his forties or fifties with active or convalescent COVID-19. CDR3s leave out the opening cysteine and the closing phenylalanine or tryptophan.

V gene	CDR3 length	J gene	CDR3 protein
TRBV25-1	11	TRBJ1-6	ASRDIDNSPLH
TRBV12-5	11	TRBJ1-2	ASAMTENYGYT
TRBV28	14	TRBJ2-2	ASSQQSLAGAGELF
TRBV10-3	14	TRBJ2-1	AIRGGGTGRMDEQF
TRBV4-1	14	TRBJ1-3	ASSQDSRGYGNTIY
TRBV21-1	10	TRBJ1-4	ASSRVDPGHY
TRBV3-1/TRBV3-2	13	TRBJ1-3	ASSQEDRAGNTIY
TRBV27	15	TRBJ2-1	ASSSPTGGISYNEQF
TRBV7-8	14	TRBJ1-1	ASSLEGQGRDTEAF
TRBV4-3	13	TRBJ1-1	ASSQTTGSGTEAF
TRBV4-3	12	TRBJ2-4	ASSQGRGGNIQY
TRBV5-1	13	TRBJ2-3	ASSGRTGGSDTQY
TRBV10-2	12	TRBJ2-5	ASSVREGQETQY
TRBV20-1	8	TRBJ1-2	SARGQGYT
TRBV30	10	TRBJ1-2	AWSSGIGGYT
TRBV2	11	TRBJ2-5	ASTVSGARTQY
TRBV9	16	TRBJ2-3	ASSPSRLAGGYTDTQY
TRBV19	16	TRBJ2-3	ASSIDPTGGAGTDTQY
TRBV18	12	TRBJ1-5	ASSPPTGNQPQH
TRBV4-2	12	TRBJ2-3	ASSQGTATDTQY
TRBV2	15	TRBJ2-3	ASVMTSGGPSTDTQY
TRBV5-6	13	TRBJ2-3	ASSLGSGGAYTQY
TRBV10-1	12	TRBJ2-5	ATPAERGGETQY
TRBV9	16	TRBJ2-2	ASSVATGVGSNTGELF
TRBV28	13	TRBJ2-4	ASSSYRGLMDIQY
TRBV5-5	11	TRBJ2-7	ASSFPGFDEQY
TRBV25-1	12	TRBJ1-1	ASSTDRVQPEAF
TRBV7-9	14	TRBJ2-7	ASSLGTGRVSYEQY
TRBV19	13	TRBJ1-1	ASSTLMDRNTEAF
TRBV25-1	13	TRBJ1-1	ASSHRDIQVGEAF
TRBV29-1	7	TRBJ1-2	SVEGSYT